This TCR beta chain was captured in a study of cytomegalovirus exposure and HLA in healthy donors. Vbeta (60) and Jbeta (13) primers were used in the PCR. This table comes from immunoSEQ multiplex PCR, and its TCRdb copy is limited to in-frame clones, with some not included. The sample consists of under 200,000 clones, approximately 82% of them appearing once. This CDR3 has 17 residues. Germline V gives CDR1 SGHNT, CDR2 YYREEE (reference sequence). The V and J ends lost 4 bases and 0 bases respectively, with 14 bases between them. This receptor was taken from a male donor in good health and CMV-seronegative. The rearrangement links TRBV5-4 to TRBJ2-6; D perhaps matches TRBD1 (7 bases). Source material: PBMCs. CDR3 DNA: TGTGCCAGCAGCGGTCGACAGGGAGGCTCTGGGGCCAACGTCCTGACTTTC. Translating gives CASSGRQGGSGANVLTF.